This T cell receptor (beta chain) was identified during a study of T cell responses to AZD1222 COVID-19 vaccine. Study-wide findings and caveats: Across spike, vaccine-associated CD4 TCRs were found, dominant at 160-218 and 743-854. Donors were largely white British and mainly female; clonal diversity was possibly underestimated. Just a handful of AZD1222 recipients tested seropositive at baseline.

Sequenced by immunoSEQ multiplex PCR; TCRdb stores in-frame clones only, minus some. The table records 73,000 or so clones, roughly 88% of them present only once. V was clipped by 5 bases and J by 1 base, with 6 bases between them. The CDR3 has 13 residues. CDR1 and CDR2 from the germline V gene are SEHNR and FQNEAQ (reference sequence). Note on this clone: Antigen unknown.

J is TRBJ1-5 and V is TRBV7-9, with no clear D. This sequence originates from an adult in good health. Sequencing used peripheral blood, obtained on day 0 of AZD1222 vaccination. Written as DNA, the CDR3 is TGTGCCAGCAGCCCCGACAGCAATCAGCCCCAGCATTTT. It encodes CASSPDSNQPQHF.